This T cell receptor (beta chain) was found in a study of shared T cell receptors in the human thymus (TCRdb year 2021). Some background on the complete study: The study examined how self-reactive, shared T-cell receptor alpha chains are generated in the human thymus.

Here V drops 5 bases and J drops 8 bases, and the junction holds 7 bases not matched to any gene. Looking up the germline V gene yields CDR1 SNHLY and CDR2 FYNNEI. Measured from the cysteine to the phenylalanine, the CDR3 is 14 residues long. Here the CDR3 DNA is all that survives: 42 bases in frame from base 1. The library was made by the immunoSEQ multiplex PCR assay. The clones in this table, taken by TCRdb from immuneACCESS, are in-frame only. Not every clone is retained; where verified, under half of the shortfall comes from an unresolved V gene, and the cause of the rest is unknown. Here the sample has 550,000 to 800,000 clones; 70% to 90% occur a single time. More than 0.01% of the sample is in the top ten clones. Regarding this clone: Its antigen is currently not known. No quality values exist for individual bases; no much larger clone is one base distant.

The same sample was also studied in work on human thymus T cells. Taken from the second paper: In Finland, the donors were immunologically healthy infants who were having open corrective cardiac surgery for congenital heart defects. Thymus tissue was collected as surgical resects that were removed during corrective cardiac surgery. Both the thymic and the peripheral blood repertoires appeared to show biased V and J gene segment usage. According to the related research, thymic TCR repertoires were highly overlapping among unrelated individuals. The study used roughly 8 infant thymus samples plus four related peripheral blood samples to characterize TCR alpha and beta repertoires. The infant donors were about 7 to 244 days old, and the cohort included a handful of males and two females. Thymocytes were mechanically released from the tissue and were stored as pellets of about 10-30 million cells at -70 degrees C. A QIAsymphony instrument was used to extract genomic DNA from frozen cell pellets. TCRB and TCRAD loci were amplified from a standardized quantity of quality-controlled genomic DNA using the immunoSEQ multiplex PCR assay. The amplicons covered the V(D)J region and were long enough to include the CDR3 and to identify the V and J genes. The commercial immunoSEQ service was used to sequence amplicons on an Illumina platform. Primer bias and sequencing errors were corrected as previously described, and TCRAD and TCRB were defined on the basis of the IMGT database. Analysis of the repertoires was done with immunoSEQ Analyzer 3.0 and VDJTools and included basic statistics, V/J segment usage, diversity estimates, rarefaction and pairwise overlap. To estimate diversity, the Chao1, ChaoE, Efron-Thisted, Shannon and inverse Simpson indices were applied, and diversity was also estimated on datasets down-sampled to the smallest sample. Repertoire overlap was assessed by strict matching of CDR3 nucleotide sequence, V gene and J gene, and clustering was done by Jaccard-based multidimensional scaling. Thymus samples yielded on average about 810,000 unique TCRB clonotypes, compared with 65,000 to 100,000 from blood samples.

The chain was built from TRBV2 and TRBJ2-3; TRBD2 aligns with 10 central bases. The sample comprised thymocytes. The receptor comes from a girl less than two years old with a congenital heart defect. Donor details come from another sample of the same person, matched by shared clones. Here is the DNA: TGTGCCAGCAGTTCACTAGCGGGGTTGGGTACGCAGTATTTT. Its coded protein is CASSSLAGLGTQYF.